Below are 2 T cell receptor beta chains sequenced from a single sample in a study of shared clonotypes between healthy human individuals. Sequencing was performed with immunoSEQ multiplex PCR; in TCRdb, only in-frame clones are kept and a portion is missing. The sample lists about 470,000 clones; about 85% were seen once. Sequencing used PBMCs. Receptors originate from a woman aged 40-49 years in good health. Some clones in this sample may be carry-over from other donors' samples.

The rearrangement links TRBV2 to TRBJ1-4, with no clear D. The CDR3 sequence is 15 residues long. Germline CDR1 and CDR2: SNHLY and FYNNEI. V was cut by 2 bases and J by 3 bases, with 10 bases left in between. As DNA, the CDR3 is TGTGCCAGCAGTGAAAACAAGCTCTCTAATGAAAAACTGTTTTTT. Residues: CASSENKLSNEKLFF.

The rearrangement joins TRBV11-2 to TRBJ2-1; 11 positions match TRBD2. Germline loops: CDR1 SGHAT, CDR2 FQNNGV. The CDR3 totals 19 residues. Germline trimming cut 0 bases from V and 8 bases from J; bases unmatched to any gene: 15. For the CDR3, the DNA is TGTGCCAGCAGCTTAGATCGGGTAGCGGGAGGGCCGTTGATTGATGAGCAGTTCTTC. This codes for CASSLDRVAGGPLIDEQFF.